Listed here is a single TCR beta chain. This record comes from a study of blood T cell repertoires in COVID-19. Study information: Samples came from the United States, Italy and Spain, spanning acute and convalescent COVID-19. The cDNA or gDNA used as material had been derived from T cells, B-cell-depleted T cells, or PBMCs.

There are 15 residues in the CDR3. Trimming at V came to 5 bases and at J to 2 bases, leaving 3 bases not matched to a gene. Germline V CDR1 and CDR2: MNHEY, SVGEGT. Study processing details: From reference gene primer amplification, estimates of nucleated cell counts were derived. Data came from immunoSEQ multiplex PCR; TCRdb stores just in-frame clones and leaves some out. D and trimming were read from the DNA, whereas the V and J calls and clone size are those reported in that table. The sample has tens of thousands of clones, roughly 86% seen once; the top ten hold over 7%. The sequence derives from a human donor in a cohort sampled during active COVID-19. Sequenced input: peripheral blood. V gene TRBV6-2 or TRBV6-3 combines with J gene TRBJ2-6; 7 nucleotides match TRBD1. CDR3 bases: TGTGCCAGCAGTGTACAGGGGACTGGGGCCAACGTCCTGACTTTC. This encodes CASSVQGTGANVLTF.